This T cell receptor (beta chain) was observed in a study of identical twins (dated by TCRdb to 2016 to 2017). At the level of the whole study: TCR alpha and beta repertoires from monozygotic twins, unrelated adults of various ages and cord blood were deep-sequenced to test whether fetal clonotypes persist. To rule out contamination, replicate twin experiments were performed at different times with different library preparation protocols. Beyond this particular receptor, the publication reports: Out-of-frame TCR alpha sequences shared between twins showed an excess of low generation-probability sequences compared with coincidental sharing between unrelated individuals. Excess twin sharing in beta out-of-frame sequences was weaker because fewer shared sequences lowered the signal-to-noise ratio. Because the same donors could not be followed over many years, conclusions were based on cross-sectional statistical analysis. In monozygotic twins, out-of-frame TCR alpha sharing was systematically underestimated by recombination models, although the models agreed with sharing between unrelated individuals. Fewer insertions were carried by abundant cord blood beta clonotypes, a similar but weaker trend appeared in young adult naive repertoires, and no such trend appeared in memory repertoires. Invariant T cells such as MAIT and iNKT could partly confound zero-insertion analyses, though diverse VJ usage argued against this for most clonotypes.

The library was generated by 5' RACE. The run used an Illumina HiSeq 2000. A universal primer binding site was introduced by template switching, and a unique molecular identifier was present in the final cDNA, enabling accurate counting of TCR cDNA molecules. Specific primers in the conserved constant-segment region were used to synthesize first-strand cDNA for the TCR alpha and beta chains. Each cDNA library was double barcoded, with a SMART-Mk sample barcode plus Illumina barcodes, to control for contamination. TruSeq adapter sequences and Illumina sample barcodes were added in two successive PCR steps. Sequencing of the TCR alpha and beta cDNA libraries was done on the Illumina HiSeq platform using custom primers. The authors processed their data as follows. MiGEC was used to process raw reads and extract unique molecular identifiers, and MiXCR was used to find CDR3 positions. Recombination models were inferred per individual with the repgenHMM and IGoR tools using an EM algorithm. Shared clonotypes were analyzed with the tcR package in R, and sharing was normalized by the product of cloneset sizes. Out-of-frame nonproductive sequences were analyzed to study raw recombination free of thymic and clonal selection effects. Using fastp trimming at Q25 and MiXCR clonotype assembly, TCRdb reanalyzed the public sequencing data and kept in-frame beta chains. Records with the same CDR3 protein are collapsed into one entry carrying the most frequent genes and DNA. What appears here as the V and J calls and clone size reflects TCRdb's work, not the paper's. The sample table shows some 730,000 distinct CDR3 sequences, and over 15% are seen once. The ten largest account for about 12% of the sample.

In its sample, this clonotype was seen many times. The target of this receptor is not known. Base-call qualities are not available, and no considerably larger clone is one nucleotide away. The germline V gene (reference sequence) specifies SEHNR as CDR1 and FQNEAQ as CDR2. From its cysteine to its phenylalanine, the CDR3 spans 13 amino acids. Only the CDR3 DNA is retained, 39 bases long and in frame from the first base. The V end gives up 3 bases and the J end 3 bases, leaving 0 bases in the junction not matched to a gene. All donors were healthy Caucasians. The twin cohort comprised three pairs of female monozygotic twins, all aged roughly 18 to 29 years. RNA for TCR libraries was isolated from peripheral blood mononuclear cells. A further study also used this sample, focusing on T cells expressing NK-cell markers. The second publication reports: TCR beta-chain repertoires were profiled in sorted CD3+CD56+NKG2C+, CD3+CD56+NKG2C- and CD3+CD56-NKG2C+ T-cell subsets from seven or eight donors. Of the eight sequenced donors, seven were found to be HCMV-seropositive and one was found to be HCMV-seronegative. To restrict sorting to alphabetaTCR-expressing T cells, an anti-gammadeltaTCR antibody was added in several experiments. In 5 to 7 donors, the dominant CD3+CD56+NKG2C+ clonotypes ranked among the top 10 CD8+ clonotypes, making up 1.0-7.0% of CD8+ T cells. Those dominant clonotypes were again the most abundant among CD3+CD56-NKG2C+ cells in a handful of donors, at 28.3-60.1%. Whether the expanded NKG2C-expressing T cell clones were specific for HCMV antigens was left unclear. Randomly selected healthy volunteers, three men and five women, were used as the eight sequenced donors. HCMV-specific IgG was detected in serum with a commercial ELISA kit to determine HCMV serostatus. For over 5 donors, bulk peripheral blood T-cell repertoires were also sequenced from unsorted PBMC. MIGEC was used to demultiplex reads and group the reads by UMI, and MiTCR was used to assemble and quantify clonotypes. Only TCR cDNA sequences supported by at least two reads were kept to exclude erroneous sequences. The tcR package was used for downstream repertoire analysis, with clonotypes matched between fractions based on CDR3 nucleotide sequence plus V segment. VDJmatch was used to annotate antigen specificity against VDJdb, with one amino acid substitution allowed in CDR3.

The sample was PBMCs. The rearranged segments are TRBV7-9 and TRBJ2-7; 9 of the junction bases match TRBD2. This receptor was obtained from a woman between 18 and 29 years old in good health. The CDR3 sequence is CASSFSGSYEQYF. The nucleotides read TGTGCCAGCAGCTTTAGCGGGAGCTACGAGCAGTACTTC.